A single sample gave rise to the 5 T cell receptor beta chains below, sequenced in a study of T cells in Graves' hyperthyroidism and ophthalmopathy (dated by TCRdb to about 2019). The library was produced with multiplex PCR. Sequencing instrument: Illumina HiSeq 2000. Amplification of TCR beta CDR3 regions was carried out from RNA transcripts. The first round of RT-PCR for the TCR CDR3 was performed with the HTBI primer set and the Qiagen OneStep RT-PCR kit. Using fastp trimming at Q25 and MiXCR clonotype assembly, TCRdb reanalyzed the public sequencing data and kept in-frame beta chains. Merged by CDR3 protein, the rows form single entries marked with the most common genes and DNA. This sample holds approximately 620,000 distinct CDR3 sequences; more than 15% were observed only once. Together, the top ten hold around 3.5% of the sample. Sequenced input: blood. The receptor set was obtained from a middle-aged woman with Graves' ophthalmopathy.

This chain connects TRBV5-1 to TRBJ1-1; TRBD1 matches 8 bases. CDR1 and CDR2 from the germline V gene are SGHRS and YFSETQ. The V gene end was trimmed by 0 bases and the J gene end by 2 bases; junction bases not matched to a gene: 6. The CDR3 totals 16 residues. The CDR3 here is CASSLGWGQVNTEAFF. CDR3 DNA sequence: TGCGCCAGCAGCTTGGGATGGGGACAGGTAAACACTGAAGCTTTCTTT.

In its sample, this clonotype was seen many times. J is TRBJ2-7 and V is TRBV3-1; the match to TRBD1 covers 7 bases. Trimming at V came to 2 bases and at J to 2 bases, leaving 6 bases not matched to a gene. Germline V lookup: CDR1 LGHDT, CDR2 YNNKEL (reference sequence). The CDR3 runs to 15 residues. In DNA form, the CDR3 reads TGTGCCAGCAGCCAATTATGGCAGGGGGCCTACGAGCAGTACTTC. Translating it yields CASSQLWQGAYEQYF.

The J gene is TRBJ2-3, the V gene TRBV5-1; 10 bases are a match to TRBD2. Germline V gives CDR1 SGHRS, CDR2 YFSETQ. V trimming: 3 bases; J trimming: 5 bases; junction bases outside the gene matches: 9. This CDR3 is 16 amino acids long. The CDR3 DNA sequence: TGCGCCAGCAGCTCGCTGACTAGCGGGCTGGGAGATACGCAGTATTTT. Translated: CASSSLTSGLGDTQYF.

A few counts support this clonotype. The gene calls are TRBV10-2 and TRBJ2-5, with 10 bases fitting TRBD2. Germline values: CDR1 WSHSY, CDR2 SAAADI. V was pared by 2 bases and J by 5 bases, with 5 bases of the junction left unmatched. The CDR3 is made up of 15 amino acids. The chain's CDR3 is CASSESGRALETQYF. The CDR3 DNA follows: TGCGCCAGCAGTGAGAGCGGGAGGGCCTTGGAGACCCAGTACTTC.

CDR3 bases: TGTGCCAGCAGCTTAGAGGGACTACTGGATACGCAGTATTTT. The encoded protein is CASSLEGLLDTQYF. The rearrangement uses TRBV11-1 and TRBJ2-3; TRBD2 matches at 7 bases. After removal of 1 base from V and 6 bases from J, the junction contained 4 bases not matched to a gene. The germline gives CDR1 SGHAT, CDR2 FQDESV (reference sequence). The CDR3 runs 14 residues.